What follows are 24 T cell receptor beta chains derived from one specimen sequenced in a study of blood T cell repertoires in COVID-19. Method: immunoSEQ multiplex PCR; TCRdb's copy keeps in-frame clones and lacks some. The profile shows about 260,000 clones, about 85% of them singletons. Sequenced: peripheral blood. These receptors were taken from a man aged 55-75 years who had recovered from COVID-19.

The genes are TRBV3-1 (or the pseudogene TRBV3-2) and TRBJ2-1; 14 nucleotides agree with TRBD2. The V gene end was trimmed by 5 bases and the J gene end by 6 bases; junction bases not matched to a gene: 6. The CDR3 is made up of 16 amino acids. The germline CDR1 and CDR2 sequences are LGHDT and YNNKEL (reference sequence). DNA for the CDR3: TGTGCCAGCAGCAGAGGACTAGCGGGGGGCGTCAATGAGCAGTTCTTC. This encodes CASSRGLAGGVNEQFF.

This clone has only a few counts. V and J are TRBV15 and TRBJ1-1, with D perhaps TRBD1 (5 bases). This CDR3 is 16 amino acids long. Germline V CDR1 and CDR2: LNHNV, YYDKDF (reference sequence). Trimming took off 1 base at V and 0 bases at J, with 12 bases between the two ends. CDR3 residues: CATSRVTGRVNTEAFF. The CDR3 bases are TGTGCCACCAGCAGAGTTACAGGAAGGGTGAACACTGAAGCTTTCTTT.

The rearrangement uses TRBV27 and TRBJ2-3; TRBD2 matches 8 bases. The germline gives CDR1 MNHEY, CDR2 SMNVEV (reference sequence). J was trimmed by 2 bases and V by 0 bases; bases with no gene match: 7. This CDR3 contains 17 residues. The CDR3 loop is CASSLSGGVAITDTQYF. The CDR3 DNA is TGTGCCAGCAGTTTATCCGGGGGGGTCGCAATCACAGATACGCAGTATTTT.

The gene calls are TRBV6-5 and TRBJ1-1; TRBD1 might be the D (6 bases). Germline lookup yields CDR1 MNHEY and CDR2 SVGAGI. The germline V and J ends were trimmed by 2 bases and 0 bases, with 13 bases remaining between them. This CDR3 contains 16 residues. The CDR3 DNA is TGTGCCAGCAGTTACGGGGGCGGGCAGATGAACACTGAAGCTTTCTTT. It codes for CASSYGGGQMNTEAFF.

J is TRBJ2-6 and V is TRBV7-9, with D possibly being TRBD2 (6 bases). The CDR3 runs 18 residues. The germline V gene has CDR1 SEHNR and CDR2 FQNEAQ (reference sequence). V dropped 2 bases and J dropped 2 bases, with 16 bases sitting between them. CDR3 residues: CASSLRGTERAGANVLTF. CDR3 coding DNA: TGTGCCAGCAGCTTACGGGGGACGGAACGGGCTGGGGCCAACGTCCTGACTTTC.

This chain links TRBV7-2 with TRBJ2-5; D is perhaps TRBD2 (5 bases). V lost 5 bases and J 2 bases, leaving 9 bases between the germline ends. CDR1 SGHTA and CDR2 FQGNSA come from the germline V gene. CDR3 length equals 13 residues. The CDR3 here is CASSRTLQETQYF. CDR3 bases: TGTGCCAGCAGCAGGACTCTACAAGAGACCCAGTACTTC.

The chain combines TRBV19 with TRBJ2-5; the match to TRBD1 covers 11 bases. Trimming removed 6 bases from V and 5 bases from J; junction bases left unmatched: 5. Germline V gives CDR1 LNHDA, CDR2 SQIVND (reference sequence). The CDR3 has 14 amino acids. The CDR3, as DNA: TGTGCCAGTAGGAGGGACAGGGGGGATGAGACCCAGTACTTC. Translated: CASRRDRGDETQYF.

This chain links TRBV6-2 or TRBV6-3 with TRBJ2-1; 10 positions match TRBD2. J was trimmed by 2 bases and V by 6 bases; bases with no gene match: 4. The length of the CDR3 is 15 residues. Germline CDR1 and CDR2: MNHEY and SVGEGT. The CDR3 spells CASSGTSGAYNEQFF. In DNA, the CDR3 is TGTGCCAGCAGCGGCACTAGCGGGGCCTACAATGAGCAGTTCTTC.

This clone was detected a few times. The CDR3 nucleotides read TGTGCCAGTAATAACCGGGACAGGAGAGAAAAACTGTTTTTT. Its protein product is CASNNRDRREKLFF. The V call is TRBV19, the J call TRBJ1-4; 8 bases are a match to TRBD1. V shed 7 bases and J 8 bases; nucleotides not matched to a gene: 9. The CDR3 spans 14 residues. Germline V CDR1 and CDR2: LNHDA, SQIVND (reference sequence). Supplemented by reference TRBV19 and TRBJ1-4, the full variable domain reads DGGITQSPKYLFRKEGQNVTLSCEQNLNHDAMYWYRQDPGQGLRLIYYSQIVNDFQKGDIAEGYSVSREKKESFPLTVTSAQKNPTAFYLCASNNRDRREKLFFGSGTQLSVL.

V gene TRBV7-3 combines with J gene TRBJ2-1; D gene uncertain. The V and J ends lost 5 bases and 10 bases respectively, with 9 bases between them. The germline V gene has CDR1 SGHTA and CDR2 FQGTGA. This CDR3 region has 11 residues. The CDR3 region is CASSPPFEQFF. DNA for the CDR3: TGTGCCAGCAGCCCCCCGTTCGAGCAGTTCTTC.

The chain uses TRBV7-9 and TRBJ2-5, with 7 nucleotides matching TRBD2. CDR3 size: 14 residues. Unmatched junction bases numbered 7, after V lost 4 bases and J lost 5 bases. Germline CDR1 reads SEHNR; CDR2 reads FQNEAQ (reference sequence). The CDR3 is CASSSEGGSETQYF. The CDR3, as DNA: TGTGCCAGCAGCTCCGAGGGAGGGAGTGAGACCCAGTACTTC.

This rearrangement joins TRBV3-1 (or the pseudogene TRBV3-2) to TRBJ2-1, with TRBD2 matching over 16 bases. This CDR3 region has 20 residues. Germline CDR1 reads LGHDT; CDR2 reads YNNKEL (reference sequence). Trimming took 0 bases from V and 1 from J; bases not matched to a gene: 6. In DNA, the CDR3 is TGTGCCAGCAGCCAAGACGGGACTAGCGGGGGGGTTCCGTCCTACAATGAGCAGTTCTTC. Its protein is CASSQDGTSGGVPSYNEQFF.

The chain carries TRBV5-4 and TRBJ1-2; no clear D. V was pared by 1 base and J by 3 bases, with 10 bases between. CDR3 size: 14 residues. Germline V gene sequence: CDR1 SGHNT, CDR2 YYREEE (reference sequence). The CDR3 loop is CASSLNGVDYGYTF. The CDR3 DNA follows: TGTGCCAGCAGCTTGAACGGGGTTGACTATGGCTACACCTTC.

This clone has just a few counts. The CDR3, as DNA: TGTGCCAGCAGCGTAGGCCCCCCCCGGGACACAACCTACGAGCAGTACTTC. It encodes CASSVGPPRDTTYEQYF. The chain links TRBV9 to TRBJ2-7; perhaps TRBD1 as D (6 bases). The V gene's germline CDR1 is SGDLS and CDR2 YYNGEE. V lost 0 bases to trimming and J lost 2 bases, with 18 bases between them. This CDR3 spans 17 amino acids. The entire variable domain, with the rest obtained from reference TRBV9 and TRBJ2-7, is as follows: DSGVTQTPKHLITATGQRVTLRCSPRSGDLSVYWYQQSLDQGLQFLIQYYNGEERAKGNILERFSAQQFPDLHSELNLSSLELGDSALYFCASSVGPPRDTTYEQYFGPGTRLTVT.

The genes are TRBV7-2 and TRBJ1-2; D may be TRBD1 (6 bases). The CDR3 sequence is 15 residues long. Germline V lookup: CDR1 SGHTA, CDR2 FQGNSA. Trimming shortened V by 6 bases and J by 2 bases, and 16 bases separated the two germline ends. The CDR3 loop is CASSFPDRTNYGYTF. The DNA for the CDR3 is TGTGCCAGCAGTTTCCCGGACAGAACAAACTATGGCTACACCTTC.

The CDR3 loop reads CASTPGGDRGPSEAFF. The CDR3 region has the DNA TGTGCCAGTACCCCGGGGGGAGACAGGGGGCCCTCTGAAGCTTTCTTT. The gene calls are TRBV19 and TRBJ1-1; 10 nucleotides align to TRBD1. The trim removed 7 bases at V and 6 bases at J, leaving 14 bases unmatched. Looked up from germline, CDR1 is LNHDA and CDR2 is SQIVND (reference sequence). The CDR3 spans 16 residues.

The rearrangement uses TRBV11-3 and TRBJ1-4; 8 bases are a match to TRBD1. From germline, CDR1 is SGHNT and CDR2 YENEEA. The V and J ends lost 5 bases and 7 bases, in that order; junction bases with no gene match: 15. The length of the CDR3 is 17 residues. CDR3 amino acids: CASSPKGLGRGLEKLFF. In DNA, the CDR3 is TGTGCCAGCAGCCCCAAGGGGTTGGGCAGGGGGCTTGAAAAACTGTTTTTT. Looking up the rest from reference TRBV11-3 and TRBJ1-4 gives the full variable domain: EAGVVQSPRYKIIEKKQPVAFWCNPISGHNTLYWYLQNLGQGPELLIRYENEEAVDDSQLPKDRFSAERLKGVDSTLKIQPAELGDSAVYLCASSPKGLGRGLEKLFFGSGTQLSVL.

The chain carries TRBV4-1 and TRBJ1-1; D is ambiguous. The CDR3 has 16 residues. Between the trimmed V and J ends, which lost 0 bases and 5 bases, there was a span of 16 bases. In germline, CDR1 is MGHRA, CDR2 YSYEKL. The CDR3 region is CASSQDPWTPGTEAFF. The CDR3 DNA reads TGCGCCAGCAGCCAAGATCCGTGGACCCCGGGGACTGAAGCTTTCTTT.

J is TRBJ2-7 and V is TRBV10-3, with 12 bases matching TRBD2. From germline, CDR1 is ENHRY and CDR2 SYGVKD. J was trimmed by 3 bases and V by 6 bases; bases with no gene match: 3. The length of the CDR3 is 14 residues. The CDR3 region is CAIRETSGGYEQYF. Written as DNA, the CDR3 is TGTGCCATCAGGGAGACTAGCGGGGGCTACGAGCAGTACTTC.

The chain carries TRBV5-1 and TRBJ2-3, with 8 bases aligning to TRBD2. The germline V gene has CDR1 SGHRS and CDR2 YFSETQ. This CDR3 is built from 18 residues. J lost 2 bases, V lost 0 bases, and 11 bases had no gene match. The CDR3 is CASSLAQVERGITDTQYF. CDR3 nucleotide sequence: TGCGCCAGCAGCTTGGCCCAGGTCGAGCGGGGGATCACAGATACGCAGTATTTT.

The chain couples TRBV7-9 to TRBJ1-6; 7 nucleotides align to TRBD1. The germline V gene has CDR1 SEHNR and CDR2 FQNEAQ (reference sequence). V lost 1 base, J lost 10 bases, and 4 bases stayed unmatched. The CDR3 consists of 14 residues. The CDR3 loop reads CASSLEGGESPLHF. CDR3 sequence (DNA): TGTGCCAGCAGCTTAGAAGGGGGCGAGTCACCCCTCCACTTT. The full variable domain, completed using reference TRBV7-9 and TRBJ1-6, is DTGVSQNPRHKITKRGQNVTFRCDPISEHNRLYWYRQTLGQGPEFLTYFQNEAQLEKSRLLSDRFSAERPKGSFSTLEIQRTEQGDSAMYLCASSLEGGESPLHFGNGTRLTVT.

The chain joins TRBV5-1 to TRBJ1-6; D is ambiguous. CDR3 size: 15 residues. V dropped 0 bases and J dropped 3 bases, with 7 bases sitting between them. CDR1 SGHRS and CDR2 YFSETQ come from the germline V gene. This CDR3 reads CASSLGPSYNSPLHF. The DNA for the CDR3 is TGCGCCAGCAGCTTGGGTCCCAGCTATAATTCACCCCTCCACTTT.

This clone appeared a single time. The DNA for the CDR3 is TGTGCCAGCTCACGGACTAGCGGGGGGGCCGCGGTGCATGAGCAGTTCTTC. It codes for CASSRTSGGAAVHEQFF. The chain couples TRBV18 to TRBJ2-1, with 15 bases that match TRBD2. The CDR3 runs to 17 residues. Germline CDR1 is KGHSH and CDR2 is LQKENI. V lost 4 bases, J lost 8 bases, and 9 bases stayed unmatched.

The rearrangement joins TRBV11-2 to TRBJ2-7; weak D call: TRBD1 (6 bases). The V gene's germline CDR1 is SGHAT and CDR2 FQNNGV. Trimming pared 3 bases from V and 1 base from J, leaving 13 bases between. There are 15 residues in the CDR3. In nucleotides, the CDR3 is TGTGCCAGCAGCTTCGGACAGCTTCTTTCCTACGAGCAGTACTTC. Translation: CASSFGQLLSYEQYF.